This paragraph reports one T cell receptor beta chain. In the original analysis: Estimates of nucleated cell counts were drawn from the amplification of reference gene primers. Profiling relied on immunoSEQ multiplex PCR, and the TCRdb table lists in-frame clones only, not all of them. That table gives V, J and clone size, and the DNA gave D and trimming. The top ten hold 4.5% to 7.5% of the sample, which has roughly 200,000 clones, 85% to 90% seen once. In germline, CDR1 is SGHRS, CDR2 YFSETQ. J lost 7 bases, V lost 4 bases, and 10 bases had no gene match. The CDR3 length is 15 residues. This sample was taken from a study of blood T cell repertoires in COVID-19.

The source of this sequence is a man older than 75 with acute or convalescent COVID-19. Sequencing was carried out using peripheral blood. The chain combines TRBV5-1 with TRBJ2-3, with 9 bases lining up with TRBD1. In nucleotides, the CDR3 is TGCGCCAGCAGCCTGGGGACAGGGATTTTAAATACGCAGTATTTT. It encodes CASSLGTGILNTQYF.